This TCR beta chain was retrieved from a study of T-cell reconstitution after alpha-beta-depleted transplantation in children. This clonotype was seen more than once but under ten times. V gave up 3 bases and J gave up 2 bases; unmatched junction bases: 5. The CDR3 spans 16 residues. Germline V CDR1 and CDR2: KGHDR, SFDVKD. The TCRbeta library was prepared with unique molecular identifiers. TCRdb called the PCR reads again in MiXCR, with one record for every CDR3 protein. The sample records some 640,000 distinct CDR3 sequences, roughly 15% being singletons. The source of this sequence is a human donor who donated a stem cell graft to a child with acute myeloid leukemia. J is TRBJ2-3 and V is TRBV24-1, with 9 nucleotides matching TRBD1. The material was PBMCs from the stem cell graft donor, obtained from the stem cell graft. The CDR3 nucleotides read TGTGCCACCAGTGATCCGGGACAGGGCTTCACAGATACGCAGTATTTT. This gives the protein CATSDPGQGFTDTQYF.